This entry describes one T cell receptor beta chain. Its antigen is not identified. This record comes from a study of cytomegalovirus exposure and HLA in healthy donors. Study at large: Most donors, 81% of several hundred genotyped, fell in the Caucasian-associated ancestry cluster. Study conclusions and caveats: A later analysis reportedly found that, within productive TCRs, an Asian-associated ancestry cluster had fewer N-insertions than the mean observed across the roughly 690 donors.

The CDR3 runs to 15 residues. CDR1 is SNHLY and CDR2 is FYNNEI in the germline V gene. Trimming shortened V by 6 bases and J by 10 bases, and 19 bases separated the two germline ends. PCR was performed using 60 Vbeta and 13 Jbeta primers. Sequenced by immunoSEQ multiplex PCR; TCRdb stores in-frame clones only, minus some. The sample consists of 120,000 to 150,000 clones, over 70% of them appearing once. The gene calls are TRBV2 and TRBJ1-6; perhaps TRBD1 as D (6 bases). The TCR comes from a middle-aged woman in good health and CMV-seropositive. Sequenced material: PBMCs. The CDR3 DNA reads TGTGCCAGCAGCCGGGACACATCAGGAGGATCACCCCTCCACTTT. This gives the protein CASSRDTSGGSPLHF.